What follows describes a single TCR beta chain. The age range of participants was about 18 to 95 years, with residence in under 30 US areas. Participants' reported clinical history set cohort assignment. From germline, CDR1 is MGHRA and CDR2 YSYEKL. The CDR3 loop spans 15 amino acids. V lost 5 bases and J lost 2; bases outside the gene matches: 5. Sequencing used immunoSEQ multiplex PCR; TCRdb keeps in-frame clones, though not all of them. The sample shows around 220,000 clones, 85% to 90% of them seen only once. The data were obtained in a study of blood T cell repertoires in COVID-19. This TCR was recovered from a man younger than 45 who had been exposed to COVID-19. This chain connects TRBV4-1 to TRBJ2-2; 7 nucleotides match TRBD2. The material sequenced was PBMCs or T cells enriched from blood (not recorded which). The CDR3 nucleotides read TGCGCCAGCAGCAATGGGGGGGGTAACACCGGGGAGCTGTTTTTT. This codes for CASSNGGGNTGELFF.